The subject of this entry is one T cell receptor beta chain. This sample was taken from a study of shared clonotypes between healthy human individuals. Naive CD8 cells, CD45RO-negative and positively selected for CCR7, excluded terminally differentiated effector memory CD45RA+ cells. The method was immunoSEQ multiplex PCR; TCRdb's version includes in-frame clones alone and lacks a portion of them. The sample lists fewer than 850,000 clones, about 96% occurring once. CDR3 size: 13 residues. V gave up 4 bases and J gave up 1 base, with 8 bases separating them. Germline lookup yields CDR1 MNHEY and CDR2 SMNVEV (reference sequence).

This TCR derives from a man aged 30 to 45 in good health. This chain connects TRBV27 to TRBJ2-7; D ambiguous. The sequenced sample consisted of naive CD8+ T cells sorted from blood. CDR3 residues: CASSYKGSYEQYF. The CDR3 bases are TGTGCCAGCAGTTACAAGGGATCCTACGAGCAGTACTTC.